This TCR beta chain originates from a study of cytomegalovirus exposure and HLA in healthy donors (dated by TCRdb to the late 2010s). In the study overall: In an earlier analysis of approximately 640 of the donors, 276 Gb of sequence data and approximately 120 million unique TCR beta sequences from about 179 million T cells were reported. Approximately 300 gigabases of sequencing data and roughly 81 million unique TCR sequences made up an early release that covered approximately 650 HLA-typed donors. Of the 350 to 450 genotyped donors, 80% to 90% were placed in the genetic ancestry cluster associated with self-reported Caucasian donors. The study aimed to test whether signatures of past pathogen exposure could be identified by cataloging public T cell receptors. The study used immunosequencing to profile the T cell repertoires of approximately 630 subjects and linked those repertoires to cytomegalovirus serostatus. In addition to the first cohort of 500 to 850 subjects, a separate validation cohort of some 120 different subjects was used. High-throughput TCR immunosequencing, statistical association of individual TCRs with disease status, and machine learning were combined to predict cytomegalovirus infection status. To study patterns of TCR occurrence, a later analysis re-analyzed previously published TCR beta repertoires from more than 550 donors and added high-resolution HLA genotyping. The later analysis used no new phenotypic data to find candidate immune exposures, relying instead on TCR beta sequences and their occurrence across donors. To decide whether each TCR beta V gene segment behaved as functional or pseudogenic, an earlier analysis of some 570 of the donors relied on high-throughput TCR beta sequencing. Donor age, sex, ethnicity and CMV serostatus were compiled alongside the repertoire data. A later genetic analysis took genome-wide SNP genotypes for about 55% of the roughly 670 donors and used that subset as a discovery cohort. Every discovery cohort repertoire had been produced on one sequencing platform. Both class I and class II loci were covered by HLA typing, at four-digit resolution. Typing coverage differed by locus: A, B, C, DRB1 and DQB1 were typed in roughly 620-640 donors, DQA1 in about 550, DPA1 in approximately 600, and DPB1 in roughly 470. About five DR-DQ haplotypes were treated as single units for association and clustering because of strong linkage in the cohort. Across about 370 genotyped donors of the cohort, an average of about 250,000 unique TCR beta nucleotide sequences per donor were sequenced, and around 19% of those sequences were non-productive.

The receptor library was made with the immunoSEQ multiplex PCR assay. For the multiplex PCR, a mixture combining 60 forward primers for TCR Vbeta segments and 13 reverse primers for TCR Jbeta segments was used. The CDR3 region of rearranged TCR beta genes was amplified from genomic DNA with a multiplex PCR assay. The Illumina HiSeq System was used to sequence the amplified TCR beta libraries as 87-base-pair reads. In the authors' own workflow: A later analysis counted 75 million to 100 million unique TCR beta chains across the approximately 700 repertoires, and roughly 9.9 million of these chains were shared by at least two donors. A nearest-neighbor algorithm error-corrected the raw reads and collapsed the reads into unique sequences, merging closely related sequences to remove PCR and sequencing errors. To assign V, D and J gene segments, CDR3 sequences were aligned to IMGT reference sequences. For a sequence to be retained, a match of at least six nucleotides to both a V gene segment and a J gene segment was required. Rearrangements were classified as productive when the CDR3 lacked stop codons and remained in frame with V and J, and all other rearrangements were classified as non-productive. CDR3 was defined according to IMGT convention as the region running from the second conserved V-encoded cysteine to the conserved J-encoded phenylalanine. In an earlier analysis of approximately 590 of the donors, sequences lacking an unambiguous match to a single V gene segment were excluded. An earlier analysis of some 500 of the donors classified V segments as functional when productive rearrangements were above 56.7% and as segregating when the standard deviation between donors was above 5%. A statistical classification framework was developed to diagnose cytomegalovirus status using the catalog of TCR beta chain sequences. In a later analysis, TCR nucleotide sequences were compared against IMGT/GENE-DB human TR gene sequences so that V and J genes could be assigned. Using the TCRdist pipeline, a later analysis assigned CDR3 sequences along with most-parsimonious VDJ recombination scenarios. In a later analysis, every TCR beta chain was defined by the combination of its CDR3 amino acid sequence and its V-gene family, and reads without a unique V-gene family were dropped. To address suspected cross-contamination and a sequencing artifact, a later analysis removed around 600 highly shared, low-generation-probability nucleotide sequences. In a later analysis, a clonal expansion index was calculated for each public chain from normalized within-repertoire ranks of inferred template counts. In a later analysis, generation probabilities were computed with a VDJ recombination model fitted to out-of-frame rearrangements, and the resulting probabilities were checked against IGoR. In a later analysis, hypergeometric tests were used to score TCR-TCR, TCR-HLA and TCR-CMV co-occurrence, with a repertoire-size bias correction applied to TCR pairs. False discovery rates were estimated in a later analysis by permuting HLA or CMV assignments 20 times. In a later analysis, co-occurring TCRs were grouped with DBSCAN, and TCRdist sequence similarity was added when clustering was performed within HLA-allele-positive subsets. For co-occurrence clustering, repertoires with fewer than 30,000 or more than 120,000 public chains were excluded, along with five repertoires with anomalous nucleotide sharing. TCRdb obtained this table from immuneACCESS and retained in-frame rearrangements with V and J assigned. These tables miss some clones; where compared with another copy, unresolved V genes account for less than half of the shortfall, and the remainder is unexplained. The DNA gave D and trimming, while V, J and clone size come from that table. The sample table gives roughly 80,000 clones. The top ten hold about 6% of the sample.

The cohort was made up of 666 healthy bone marrow donors. At the time of sampling, all cohort members were nominally healthy, though unrecorded immune exposures were likely present. The donor was CMV seropositive and was included in the group of 300 or so seropositive cohort members. Every donor gave a peripheral blood sample, and the peripheral blood mononuclear cells from that sample were used for TCR beta sequencing. The Qiagen DNeasy Blood Extraction Kit was used to extract genomic DNA from the blood cell samples. On this clone: Its antigen is unknown.

The paper's findings and limits, for the study overall: In an earlier analysis of 587 of the donors, most TCR beta V segments appeared in productive rearrangements about 87% or about 30% of the time, broadly matching IMGT annotations. In a later analysis, some 17,000 TCR beta sequences were associated with specific HLA alleles at a false discovery rate of 0.05. Some IMGT-functional V segments, including TRBV6-2 and TRBV6-3, could not be distinguished by the 87-base-pair reads and were therefore excluded. According to a later analysis, most CMV-associated TCR beta chains appeared to be HLA-restricted, and the HLA associations seemed to be driven largely by CMV exposure. This cohort had only TCR beta chains sequenced, and the lack of alpha or paired-chain data limited which features could be detected. In the study, about 150 TCR beta chains were listed as associated with cytomegalovirus. For the cohort, immune exposure information was limited to CMV serostatus. A later genetic analysis reported fewer N-insertions in productive TCRs among donors in an Asian-associated ancestry cluster than the roughly 700-donor mean. A later analysis found that TCR association rates varied across HLA loci, with DRB1 alleles showing the most associated TCRs and HLA-C alleles the fewest. According to a later analysis, parvovirus B19, influenza, CMV and Epstein-Barr virus appeared linked to several top co-occurrence clusters. A later analysis found that HLA-associated TCR beta chains were more clonally expanded and had lower generation probabilities than equally common non-associated chains. Correlated functional status among segregating V segments might reflect linkage disequilibrium, but an unknown experimental factor could not be ruled out. When HLA alleles, especially DR and DQ, strongly co-occurred, TCR associations were difficult to assign to individual alleles. The earlier analysis of about 600 of the donors excluded seventeen rarely observed V segments, including chromosome 9 orphons, because counts were too low. Three of the identified cytomegalovirus-associated TCR beta chains were confirmed in vitro to be specific for cytomegalovirus antigens. While some public TCRs were present in many individuals, most TCR sequences turned up only very rarely across donors. Because HLA typing was missing for some donors at each locus, association tests included only the typed subset. A group of highly shared sequence variants was considered likely to be a technical artifact of the sequencing pipeline. Sequencing depth was assumed to be roughly uniform across donors in the presence/absence analyses, though that assumption may not hold. A further reported finding was that TCR beta sequences accurately predicted the HLA-A and HLA-B alleles for most subjects in the first cohort. In both the original and validation cohorts, the classifier was reported to diagnose cytomegalovirus status with high specificity and sensitivity. The authors suggested that the approach could potentially be generalized to other disease states and immunological phenotypes. In a later genetic analysis, a missense DCLRE1C variant was associated with V-gene and J-gene trimming of TCR beta chains, and the association was replicated in an independent cohort.

There are 15 amino acids in the CDR3, from cysteine to phenylalanine inclusive. The kept DNA is CDR3 alone, 45 bases in frame from the first base. CDR1 is given as SEHNR and CDR2 as FQNEAQ, both from the germline V gene (reference sequence). V and J are truncated by 2 bases and 1 base respectively, leaving an intervening sequence of 11 bases. The TCR was taken from a girl aged 5-17 years in good health and CMV-seropositive. Sequencing was done on a sample of PBMCs. This chain joins TRBV7-9 to TRBJ1-1; the D gene is unclear. The CDR3 here reads CASSLSNVRNTEAFF. The nucleotides read TGTGCCAGCAGCTTATCAAATGTTAGGAACACTGAAGCTTTCTTT.